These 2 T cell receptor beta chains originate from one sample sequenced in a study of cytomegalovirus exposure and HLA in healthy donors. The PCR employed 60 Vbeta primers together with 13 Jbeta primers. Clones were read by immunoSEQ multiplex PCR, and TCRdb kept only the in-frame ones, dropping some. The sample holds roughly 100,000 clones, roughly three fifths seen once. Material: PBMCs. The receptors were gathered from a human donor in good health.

The CDR3 is CASSPLFAGQRITSYEQYF. CDR3 DNA sequence: TGTGCCAGCTCACCGCTCTTTGCGGGACAGCGAATCACCTCCTACGAGCAGTACTTC. The chain couples TRBV18 to TRBJ2-7, with D perhaps TRBD1 (7 bases). V lost 3 bases, J lost 0 bases, and 24 bases lay in between. The CDR3 runs 19 residues. The germline V gene has CDR1 KGHSH and CDR2 LQKENI.

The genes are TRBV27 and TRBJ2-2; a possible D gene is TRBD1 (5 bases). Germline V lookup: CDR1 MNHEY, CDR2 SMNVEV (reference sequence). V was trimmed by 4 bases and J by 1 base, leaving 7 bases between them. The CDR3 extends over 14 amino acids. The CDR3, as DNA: TGTGCCAGCAGTTACGGACAGAACACCGGGGAGCTGTTTTTT. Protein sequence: CASSYGQNTGELFF.